This TCR beta chain is drawn from a study of T cell responses to AZD1222 COVID-19 vaccine (dated by TCRdb to the early 2020s). Study-wide context: AZD1222 recipients whose second dose came at about 4 weeks and those whose second dose came at about 12 weeks were combined into one group, since spike-specific TCR depth and breadth did not differ between the two schedules. Trial participants were enrolled by age into subgroups of 18-55, 56-69 and 70-plus years, and around 150, 28 and 57 TCR-sequenced participants, respectively, were included in these subgroups. A total of under 250 trial participants underwent TCR sequencing, of whom roughly 210 had received two doses of AZD1222 and around 25 had received two doses of the MenACWY control vaccine. Points the paper makes about the study in general: The vaccine-associated CD4 TCRs covered the entire spike protein, and the dominant responses fell in regions 160-218 and 743-854. Most participants were white British and females outnumbered males, and the authors suggested that clonal diversity may have been underestimated. Because no samples from the day 14 peak response were available, repertoires could be characterized only after the peak T cell response. A significant rise in spike-specific TCR breadth and depth was observed after two AZD1222 doses relative to day 0 and relative to MenACWY recipients. The 56-69-year group was small, and its depth increase did not reach significance, likely because of low power. Epitopes outside the regions mutated in the B.1.351 and B.1.1.7 variants were reportedly recognized by nearly half of the unique spike-specific TCRs. Conclusions about previously exposed vaccinees were limited because only 5 or 6 AZD1222 recipients were SARS-CoV-2 seropositive at baseline.

This specimen's time point label, interpreted: baseline before first vaccination. Samples from vaccinated people were obtained from the UK trials COV001 and COV002, which included a single-blind randomized controlled phase 2/3 trial of AZD1222 (ChAdOx1 nCoV-19) in healthy adults. For TCRbeta chain sequencing, PBMC samples from trial participants were taken at day 0 and at day 28 after the second dose. About this clone itself: Its cognate antigen has yet to be identified. The input lacks base qualities; no much larger clone sits a single base away.

The CDR3 regions of human TCRbeta chains were analyzed by immunosequencing. The source study handled its data this way. Repertoire TCRs were matched against a reference library of SARS-CoV-2-specific TCRs generated with the MIRA antigen-specificity platform. Breadth meant the fraction of unique TCRs that were SARS-CoV-2-associated, whereas depth meant the fraction of total T cells that were SARS-CoV-2-associated. Using the MIRA data, every spike-specific TCR was mapped to the spike region that the TCR reacted to and assigned to either a CD4 or a CD8 class. Log10-transformed breadth and depth values were compared by one-way ANOVA with Sidak's multiple comparisons tests. TCRdb stores this immuneACCESS table with in-frame sequences only. Part of the clones is absent; in the studies checked, under half of the shortfall reflects unresolved V genes, and no reason is known for the rest. That table furnishes V, J and clone size, whereas the DNA furnished D and trimming. The sample yields 150,000 or so clones; about 91% were counted once. Approximately 2% of the sample rests with the top ten.

The germline ends are 14 bases apart after V is trimmed by 2 bases and J by 5 bases. CDR1 and CDR2 are drawn from the germline V gene: KGHDR, SFDVKD. The CDR3, cysteine through phenylalanine, is 16 amino acids long. Left in the record is the CDR3 DNA by itself, 48 bases read in frame from the first base. This clonotype originated in an adult in good health. Specimen: peripheral blood, collected on day 0 of AZD1222 vaccination. In this chain, TRBV24-1 is recombined with TRBJ2-2; a weak D assignment points to TRBD1 (6 bases agree). The DNA is as follows: TGTGCCACCAGTGATTCAGGGCAGGGGTGGACCGGGGAGCTGTTTTTT. Its protein is CATSDSGQGWTGELFF.